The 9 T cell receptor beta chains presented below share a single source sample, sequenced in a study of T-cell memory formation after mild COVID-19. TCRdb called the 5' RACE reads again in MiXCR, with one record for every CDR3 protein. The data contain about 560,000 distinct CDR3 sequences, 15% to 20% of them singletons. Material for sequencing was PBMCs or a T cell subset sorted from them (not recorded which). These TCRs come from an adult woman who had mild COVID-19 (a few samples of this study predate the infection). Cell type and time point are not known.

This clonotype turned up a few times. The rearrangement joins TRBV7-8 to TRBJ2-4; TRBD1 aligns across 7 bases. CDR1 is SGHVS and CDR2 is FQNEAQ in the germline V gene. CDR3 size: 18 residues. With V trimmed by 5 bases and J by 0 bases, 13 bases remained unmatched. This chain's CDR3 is CASSPPPYRGLAKNIQYF. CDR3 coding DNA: TGTGCCAGCAGCCCTCCCCCCTACAGGGGTCTAGCCAAAAACATTCAGTACTTC.

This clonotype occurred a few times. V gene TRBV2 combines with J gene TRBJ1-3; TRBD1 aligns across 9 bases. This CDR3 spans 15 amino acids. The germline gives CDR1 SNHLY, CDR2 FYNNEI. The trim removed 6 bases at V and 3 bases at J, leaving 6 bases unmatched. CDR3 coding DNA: TGTGCCAGCAGGGACCAGGACAGGGGTGGAAACACCATATATTTT. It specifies CASRDQDRGGNTIYF.

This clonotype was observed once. The CDR3 region is CASSLGSGGGYNEQFF. Here the CDR3 DNA reads TGTGCCAGCAGTTTAGGGAGCGGGGGCGGTTACAATGAGCAGTTCTTC. J is TRBJ2-1 and V is TRBV28; 8 bases line up with TRBD2. After removal of 2 bases from V and 4 bases from J, the junction contained 7 bases not matched to a gene. CDR1 is MDHEN and CDR2 is SYDVKM in the germline V gene. This CDR3 has 16 residues.

The CDR3 region has the DNA TGCGCCAGCAGCCAAGATAGGGACTTCTCCTACGAGCAGTACTTC. Protein product: CASSQDRDFSYEQYF. The chain carries TRBV4-3 and TRBJ2-7; possibly TRBD2 for D (6 bases). The CDR3 is made up of 15 amino acids. The germline gives CDR1 LGHNA, CDR2 YSLEER. V was trimmed by 0 bases and J by 0 bases, leaving 9 bases between them.

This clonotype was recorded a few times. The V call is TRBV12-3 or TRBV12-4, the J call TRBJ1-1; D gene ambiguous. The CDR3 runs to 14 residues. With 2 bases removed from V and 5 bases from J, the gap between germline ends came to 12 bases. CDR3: CASSLNTPGTEAFF. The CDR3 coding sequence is TGTGCCAGCAGTTTAAATACTCCGGGGACTGAAGCTTTCTTT.

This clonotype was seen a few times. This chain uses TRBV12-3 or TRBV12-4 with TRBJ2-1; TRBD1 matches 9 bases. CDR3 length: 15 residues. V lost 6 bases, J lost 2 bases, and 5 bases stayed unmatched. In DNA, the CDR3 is TGTGCCAGCAGCCCAACAGGGGGCACCTACAATGAGCAGTTCTTC. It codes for CASSPTGGTYNEQFF.

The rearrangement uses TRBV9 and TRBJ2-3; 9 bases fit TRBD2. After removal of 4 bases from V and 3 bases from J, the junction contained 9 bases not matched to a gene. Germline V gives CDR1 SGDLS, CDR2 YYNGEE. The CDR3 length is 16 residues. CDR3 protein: CASSSSLGLATDTQYF. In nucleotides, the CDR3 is TGTGCCAGCAGCTCTAGCCTAGGACTAGCGACAGATACGCAGTATTTT.

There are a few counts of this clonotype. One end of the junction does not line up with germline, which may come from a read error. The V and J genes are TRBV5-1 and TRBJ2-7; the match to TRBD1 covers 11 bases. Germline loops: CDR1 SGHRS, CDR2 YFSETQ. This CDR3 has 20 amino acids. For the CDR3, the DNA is TGCGCCAGCAGCCTAACGCCTCCCGGGACAGGGGGTGGAACTTCAAGTCTTCAGGCCTTC. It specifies CASSLTPPGTGGGTSSLQAF.

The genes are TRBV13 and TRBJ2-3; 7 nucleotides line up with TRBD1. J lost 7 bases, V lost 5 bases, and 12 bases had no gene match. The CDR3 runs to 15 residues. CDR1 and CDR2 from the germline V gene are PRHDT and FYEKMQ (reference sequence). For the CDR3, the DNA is TGTGCCAGCAGCCCTGGACAGGCAGGCTCATATACGCAGTATTTT. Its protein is CASSPGQAGSYTQYF.